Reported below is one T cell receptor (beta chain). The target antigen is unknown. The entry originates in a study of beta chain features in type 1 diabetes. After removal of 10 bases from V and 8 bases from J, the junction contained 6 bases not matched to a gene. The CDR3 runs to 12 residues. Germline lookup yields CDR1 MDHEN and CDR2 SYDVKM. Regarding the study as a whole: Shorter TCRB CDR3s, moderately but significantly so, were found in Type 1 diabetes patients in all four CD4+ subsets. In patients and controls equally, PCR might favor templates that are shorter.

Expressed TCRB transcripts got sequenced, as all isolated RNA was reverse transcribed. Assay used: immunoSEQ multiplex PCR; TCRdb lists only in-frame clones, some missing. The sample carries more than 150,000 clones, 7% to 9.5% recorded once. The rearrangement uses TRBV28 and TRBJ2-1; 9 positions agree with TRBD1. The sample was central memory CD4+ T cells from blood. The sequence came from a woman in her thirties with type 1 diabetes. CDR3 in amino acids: CATGDRVHEQFF. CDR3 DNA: TGTGCCACCGGGGACAGGGTCCATGAGCAGTTCTTC.